This T cell receptor beta chain was observed in a study of cytomegalovirus exposure and HLA in healthy donors. A word on this clone: Its antigen is as yet unknown.

Study results and limitations: Sequences of the TCR beta chain were said to predict the HLA-A and HLA-B alleles of most subjects accurately. Association of a missense DCLRE1C variant with TCR beta V- and J-gene trimming was reported in a later analysis. Cytomegalovirus-associated TCR beta chains were listed, numbering 164.

The donors gave bone marrow, and they were healthy. The germline V gene has CDR1 SGHRS and CDR2 YFSETQ. This CDR3 has 15 residues. The ends were cut back, 3 bases at V and 2 bases at J, with 14 bases in the middle. Primers included in the PCR were 60 Vbeta and 13 Jbeta primers. Only in-frame clones appear in the TCRdb table, and some are missing; sequencing was by immunoSEQ multiplex PCR. The data contain 70,000 to 75,000 clones, roughly 78% of them singletons. The sequence was obtained from a woman aged 40-49 years in good health and CMV-seropositive. This chain uses TRBV5-1 with TRBJ1-1; D not resolved. The sample taken for sequencing was PBMCs. The CDR3 protein is CASSSYRELNTEAFF. CDR3 coding DNA: TGCGCCAGCAGCTCGTACCGGGAACTAAACACTGAAGCTTTCTTT.